The 16 T cell receptor beta chains presented below share a single source sample, sequenced in a study of T cells in Graves' hyperthyroidism and ophthalmopathy (dated by TCRdb to between 2017 and 2020). The receptor library was made with multiplex PCR. Sequencing took place on an Illumina HiSeq 2000. The TCR beta CDR3 regions were amplified from the RNA transcripts. A first-round RT-PCR of the TCR CDR3 used the HTBI primer set with the Qiagen OneStep RT-PCR kit. TCRdb passed the public sequencing reads through fastp at Q25 and MiXCR, retaining productive beta sequences. Entries are consolidated by CDR3 protein sequence, retaining the most common genes and DNA. The sample table holds 500,000 or so distinct CDR3 sequences, of which roughly 16% were seen once. The ten largest clones capture 25% to 30% of the sample. Source material: blood. These receptors originate from a woman in her 30s with Graves' ophthalmopathy.

This clonotype has ten or more counts. The rearrangement joins TRBV7-9 to TRBJ2-3; the match to TRBD1 covers 7 bases. The ends lost 5 bases at V and 3 bases at J; junction bases unmatched: 8. Germline V gene lookup returns CDR1 SEHNR and CDR2 FQNEAQ (reference sequence). This CDR3 region has 15 residues. This chain's CDR3 is CASSTSGGETDTQYF. DNA for the CDR3: TGTGCCAGCAGCACCTCAGGGGGAGAGACAGATACGCAGTATTTT.

This chain joins TRBV27 and TRBJ1-2; 8 bases line up with TRBD1. CDR3 length: 13 residues. V gave up 6 bases and J gave up 1 base; unmatched junction bases: 1. Germline loops: CDR1 MNHEY, CDR2 SMNVEV (reference sequence). The CDR3 region is CASSRGLNYGYTF. The CDR3 DNA follows: TGTGCCAGCAGCAGGGGGCTTAACTATGGCTACACCTTC.

This clonotype was counted ten times or more. Here the CDR3 DNA reads TGCAGTGCTTCCAGGGGGGGAGATACGCAGTATTTT. As protein: CSASRGGDTQYF. The chain employs TRBV20-1 and TRBJ2-3; D tentatively fits TRBD1 or TRBD2 (7 bases each). The CDR3 runs to 12 residues. CDR1 is DFQATT, CDR2 SNEGSKA, per germline (reference sequence). V was shortened by 5 bases and J by 5 bases, with 11 bases between the two germline ends.

Concerning this clonotype itself: A much bigger clone sits one base away, suggesting this may be a read error. The chain carries TRBV7-8 and TRBJ1-1, with unresolved D. The germline V gene encodes CDR1 SGHVS and CDR2 FQNEAQ. The CDR3 has 14 residues. CDR3 nucleotide sequence: TGTGTCAGCAGCTCGAATATCCCGAACCCTGAAGCTTTCTTT. This gives the protein CVSSSNIPNPEAFF.

Of note for this clonotype: A much larger clone differs by one base, so this may be a read error. This chain joins TRBV28 and TRBJ2-3; D not certain. Germline V CDR1 and CDR2: MDHEN, SYDVKM. CDR3 size: 15 residues. The V end lost 6 bases, the J end lost 2 bases, and 15 bases lay between the germline ends. The CDR3 DNA is TGTGCCAGCAGCACCCCCGTACGGGCCACAGATACGCAGTATTTT. As protein: CASSTPVRATDTQYF.

J is TRBJ2-4 and V is TRBV7-8; maybe TRBD1 (6 bases). This CDR3 has 13 amino acids. Germline CDR1 SGHVS, CDR2 FQNEAQ. Trimming removed 2 bases at V and 8 bases at J, with 10 bases between. Here the CDR3 DNA reads TGTGCCAGCAGCTTATTCAGGGGCGACATTCAGTACTTC. It yields the protein CASSLFRGDIQYF.

Ten or more counts support this clonotype. The J gene is TRBJ2-3, the V gene TRBV11-2; 8 positions match TRBD1. With 5 bases clipped from V and 4 bases from J, the junction kept 14 bases outside the gene matches. The CDR3 is 17 residues long. Germline V gene sequence: CDR1 SGHAT, CDR2 FQNNGV. In nucleotides, the CDR3 is TGTGCCAGCAGCGACTCCCTCGGCGTGACAGGGGCAGATACGCAGTATTTT. Translating gives CASSDSLGVTGADTQYF. The complete variable domain, with remaining parts taken from reference TRBV11-2 and TRBJ2-3, reads EAGVAQSPRYKIIEKRQSVAFWCNPISGHATLYWYQQILGQGPKLLIQFQNNGVVDDSQLPKDRFSAERLKGVDSTLKIQPAKLEDSAVYLCASSDSLGVTGADTQYFGPGTRLTVL.

This clonotype was seen repeatedly, ten times or more. The J gene is TRBJ1-5, the V gene TRBV18; TRBD1 agrees at 9 bases. This CDR3 comprises 15 residues. Germline CDR1 is KGHSH and CDR2 is LQKENI. V lost 6 bases and J lost 10; bases outside the gene matches: 13. DNA of the CDR3: TGTGCCAGCTCCGATACAGGGGGCGAGCTACAACCCCAGCATTTT. Translation gives CASSDTGGELQPQHF.

This clonotype appeared a single time. The V and J genes are TRBV9 and TRBJ2-2; perhaps TRBD1 as D (6 bases). The V end was cut by 3 bases, the J end by 4 bases, with 16 bases between. The length of the CDR3 is 16 residues. Per germline, CDR1 SGDLS and CDR2 YYNGEE. The CDR3 protein is CASSARPGTSTGELFF. The DNA of the CDR3 is TGTGCCAGCAGCGCACGTCCCGGGACAAGCACCGGGGAGCTGTTTTTT.

This clonotype was seen at least ten times. This rearrangement joins TRBV7-9 to TRBJ2-7; TRBD1 aligns across 7 bases. Per germline, CDR1 SEHNR and CDR2 FQNEAQ (reference sequence). The CDR3 spans 13 residues. Trimming removed 4 bases from V and 3 bases from J; junction bases left unmatched: 3. CDR3 in amino acids: CASSSGTDYEQYF. For the CDR3, the DNA is TGTGCCAGCAGCTCCGGGACAGACTACGAGCAGTACTTC.

The genes are TRBV5-1 and TRBJ2-5; 8 bases are shared with TRBD1. Germline CDR1 and CDR2: SGHRS and YFSETQ. J gave up 4 bases and V 0 bases, and 11 bases lay outside the gene matches. CDR3 size: 17 residues. In DNA, the CDR3 is TGCGCCAGCAGCTTGGGGACAGGGAAGACCAGCAGAGAGACCCAGTACTTC. As protein: CASSLGTGKTSRETQYF.

The chain's CDR3 is CASSWTGGSGAYQETQYF. In nucleotides, the CDR3 is TGTGCCAGTAGCTGGACTGGCGGGAGTGGCGCGTACCAAGAGACCCAGTACTTC. V gene TRBV19 combines with J gene TRBJ2-5, with 7 nucleotides matching TRBD2. The CDR3 length is 18 residues. J was trimmed by 0 bases and V by 6 bases; bases with no gene match: 16. CDR1 is LNHDA and CDR2 is SQIVND in the germline V gene (reference sequence).

This rearrangement joins TRBV11-2 to TRBJ2-7; 15 bases are a match to TRBD2. In germline, CDR1 is SGHAT, CDR2 FQNNGV. The trim removed 3 bases at V and 4 bases at J, leaving 7 bases unmatched. The CDR3 is 17 amino acids. In nucleotides, the CDR3 is TGTGCCAGCAGCTTTAGTGCCGGGACTAGCGGGAGGTACGAGCAGTACTTC. It translates to CASSFSAGTSGRYEQYF.

The chain has TRBV29-1 and TRBJ2-1; 8 bases map to TRBD2. The CDR3 totals 14 residues. Germline V gives CDR1 SQVTM, CDR2 ANQGSEA. Trimming removed 6 bases from V and 3 bases from J; junction bases left unmatched: 7. CDR3 nucleotide sequence: TGCAGCGTCGCTTGGGGGACTAGCTACAATGAGCAGTTCTTC. This sequence encodes CSVAWGTSYNEQFF.

The table lists this clonotype with many counts. CDR3 residues: CASSFRGLGMNTEAFF. DNA of the CDR3: TGTGCCAGCAGCTTTCGGGGACTCGGCATGAACACTGAAGCTTTCTTT. This chain uses TRBV11-2 with TRBJ1-1, with D perhaps matching TRBD1 (5 bases). The germline V gene has CDR1 SGHAT and CDR2 FQNNGV. The CDR3 consists of 16 residues. The ends were cut back, 3 bases at V and 0 bases at J, with 14 bases in the middle.

As regards this clonotype: At one boundary the junction diverges from the germline segment, which might be a read error. This sequence joins TRBV20-1 and TRBJ2-7, with 9 nucleotides matching TRBD1. CDR1 is DFQATT and CDR2 is SNEGSKA in the germline V gene (reference sequence). CDR3 length equals 16 residues. As DNA, the CDR3 is TGCAGTGCTACCCCTTTCGGGACAGGGCTATCCTACGGGCAGTACTTC. Translating it yields CSATPFGTGLSYGQYF.